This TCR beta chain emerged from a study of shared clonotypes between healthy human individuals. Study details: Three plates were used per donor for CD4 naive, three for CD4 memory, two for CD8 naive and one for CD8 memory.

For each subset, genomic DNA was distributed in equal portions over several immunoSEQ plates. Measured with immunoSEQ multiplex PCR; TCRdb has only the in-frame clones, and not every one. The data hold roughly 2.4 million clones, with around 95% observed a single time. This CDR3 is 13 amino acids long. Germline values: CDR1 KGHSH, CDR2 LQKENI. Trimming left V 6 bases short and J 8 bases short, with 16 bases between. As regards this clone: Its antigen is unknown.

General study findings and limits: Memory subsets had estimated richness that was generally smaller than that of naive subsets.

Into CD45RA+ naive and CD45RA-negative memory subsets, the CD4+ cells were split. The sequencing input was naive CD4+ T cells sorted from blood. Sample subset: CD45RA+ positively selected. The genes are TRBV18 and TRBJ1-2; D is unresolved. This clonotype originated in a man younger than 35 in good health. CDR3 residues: CASSPGFGGGYTF. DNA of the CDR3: TGTGCCAGCTCCCCCGGATTTGGCGGAGGCTACACCTTC. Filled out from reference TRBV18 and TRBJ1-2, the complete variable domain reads NAGVMQNPRHLVRRRGQEARLRCSPMKGHSHVYWYRQLPEEGLKFMVYLQKENIIDESGMPKERFSAEFPKEGPSILRIQQVVRGDSAAYFCASSPGFGGGYTFGSGTRLTVV.